This T cell receptor (beta chain) was retrieved from a study of T cells in Graves' hyperthyroidism and ophthalmopathy. The germline gives CDR1 MNHNS, CDR2 SASEGT. This CDR3 spans 20 amino acids. Germline trimming cut 5 bases from V and 0 bases from J; bases unmatched to any gene: 17. This clonotype was counted at least ten times. Amplified TCR beta CDR3 regions came from RNA transcripts. Using the HTBI primer set, a first-round RT-PCR was run on the TCR CDR3. TCRdb redid the calling of the multiplex PCR reads with MiXCR, one entry per CDR3 protein. The sample shows approximately 600,000 distinct CDR3 sequences, 12% to 15% of them seen only once.

The gene calls are TRBV6-1 and TRBJ2-3, with TRBD2 matching over 10 bases. The receptor was derived from a woman under 30 with Graves' ophthalmopathy. Sequencing input: blood. The chain's CDR3 is CASSYFRSGRASLSTDTQYF. For the CDR3, the DNA is TGTGCCAGCAGTTACTTTAGGAGCGGGAGGGCCTCCCTTAGCACAGATACGCAGTATTTT.